This TCR beta chain was profiled in a study of cytomegalovirus exposure and HLA in healthy donors. Worth noting for this clone: Its target is not known.

Study-level results: For most TCR beta V segments, an earlier analysis put the productive rate at about 87% or about 30% of the time. A later analysis found that most CMV-associated TCR beta chains appeared HLA-restricted.

PCR amplification relied on 60 Vbeta primers (plus 13 Jbeta primers). Profiled with immunoSEQ multiplex PCR; TCRdb holds only in-frame clones, not every one. The sample consists of 64,000 or so clones, about 85% of them appearing once. In germline, CDR1 is LNHDA, CDR2 SQIVND (reference sequence). This CDR3 has 17 amino acids. Trimming took 5 bases from V and 1 from J; bases not matched to a gene: 13. The chain employs TRBV19 and TRBJ1-2, with TRBD1 matching over 7 bases. The sequence came from a female donor in good health and CMV-seronegative. Material for sequencing was PBMCs. The CDR3 DNA is TGTGCCAGTAGTCCCCCATTGGGAAGGGGGCTTAACTATGGCTACACCTTC. Its translation: CASSPPLGRGLNYGYTF.